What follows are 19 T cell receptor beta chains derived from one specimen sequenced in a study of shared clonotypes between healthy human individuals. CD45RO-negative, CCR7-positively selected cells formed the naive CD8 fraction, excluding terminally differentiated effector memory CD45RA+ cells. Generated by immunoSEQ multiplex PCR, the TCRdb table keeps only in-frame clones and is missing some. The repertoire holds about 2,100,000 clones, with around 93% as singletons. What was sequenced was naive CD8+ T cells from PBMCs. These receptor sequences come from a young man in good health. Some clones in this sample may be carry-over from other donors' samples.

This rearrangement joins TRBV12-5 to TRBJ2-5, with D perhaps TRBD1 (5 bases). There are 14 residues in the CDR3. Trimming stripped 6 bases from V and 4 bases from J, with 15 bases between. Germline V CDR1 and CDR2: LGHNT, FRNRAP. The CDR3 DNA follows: TGTGCTAGTGGGGACAACCCTCGCCCAGAGACCCAGTACTTC. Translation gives CASGDNPRPETQYF.

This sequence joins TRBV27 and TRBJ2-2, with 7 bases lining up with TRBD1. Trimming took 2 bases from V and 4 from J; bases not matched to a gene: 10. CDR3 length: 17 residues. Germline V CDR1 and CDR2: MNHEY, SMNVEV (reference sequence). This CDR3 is CASSLTPGTVATGELFF. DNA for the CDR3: TGTGCCAGCAGTTTAACACCCGGGACAGTAGCCACCGGGGAGCTGTTTTTT.

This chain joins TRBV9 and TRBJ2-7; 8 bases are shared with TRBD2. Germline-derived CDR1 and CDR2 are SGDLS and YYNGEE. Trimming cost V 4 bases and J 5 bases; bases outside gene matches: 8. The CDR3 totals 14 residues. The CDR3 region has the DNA TGTGCCAGCAGCCCACGGACTAGCTTACACGAGCAGTACTTC. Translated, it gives CASSPRTSLHEQYF.

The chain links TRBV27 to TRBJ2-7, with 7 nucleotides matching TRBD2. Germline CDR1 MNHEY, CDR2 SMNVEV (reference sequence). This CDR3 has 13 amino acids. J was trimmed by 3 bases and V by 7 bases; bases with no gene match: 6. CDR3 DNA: TGTGCCAGCACCCGACCGGGGGGCTACGAGCAGTACTTC. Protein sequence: CASTRPGGYEQYF.

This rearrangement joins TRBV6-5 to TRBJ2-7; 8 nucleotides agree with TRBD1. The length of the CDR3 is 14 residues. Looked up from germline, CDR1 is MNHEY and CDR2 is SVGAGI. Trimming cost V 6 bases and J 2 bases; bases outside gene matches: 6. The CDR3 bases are TGTGCCAGCAGCAGGACAGGGAACCCCTACGAGCAGTACTTC. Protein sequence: CASSRTGNPYEQYF.

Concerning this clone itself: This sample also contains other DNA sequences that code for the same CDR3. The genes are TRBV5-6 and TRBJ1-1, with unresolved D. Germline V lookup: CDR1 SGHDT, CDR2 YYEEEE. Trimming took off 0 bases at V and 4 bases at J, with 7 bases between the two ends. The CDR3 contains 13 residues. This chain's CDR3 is CASSLGWGTEAFF. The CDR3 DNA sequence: TGTGCCAGCAGCTTGGGGTGGGGCACTGAAGCTTTCTTT.

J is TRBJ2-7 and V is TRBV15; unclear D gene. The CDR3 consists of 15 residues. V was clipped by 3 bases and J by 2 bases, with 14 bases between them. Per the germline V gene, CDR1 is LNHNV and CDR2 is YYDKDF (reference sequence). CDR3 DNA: TGTGCCACCAGCAGCCCGGAAAAGGGTCCCTACGAGCAGTACTTC. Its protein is CATSSPEKGPYEQYF. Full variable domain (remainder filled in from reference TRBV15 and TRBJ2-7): DAMVIQNPRYQVTQFGKPVTLSCSQTLNHNVMYWYQQKSSQAPKLLFHYYDKDFNNEADTPDNFQSRRPNTSFCFLDIRSPGLGDTAMYLCATSSPEKGPYEQYFGPGTRLTVT.

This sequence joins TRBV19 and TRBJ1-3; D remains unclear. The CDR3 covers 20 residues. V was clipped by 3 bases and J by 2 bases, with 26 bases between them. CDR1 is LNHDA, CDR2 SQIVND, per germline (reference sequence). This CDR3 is CASSIWPADIAVPTGNTIYF. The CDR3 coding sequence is TGTGCCAGTAGTATCTGGCCCGCTGACATCGCTGTCCCCACTGGAAACACCATATATTTT. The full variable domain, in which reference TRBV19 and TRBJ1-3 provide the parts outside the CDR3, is DGGITQSPKYLFRKEGQNVTLSCEQNLNHDAMYWYRQDPGQGLRLIYYSQIVNDFQKGDIAEGYSVSREKKESFPLTVTSAQKNPTAFYLCASSIWPADIAVPTGNTIYFGEGSWLTVV.

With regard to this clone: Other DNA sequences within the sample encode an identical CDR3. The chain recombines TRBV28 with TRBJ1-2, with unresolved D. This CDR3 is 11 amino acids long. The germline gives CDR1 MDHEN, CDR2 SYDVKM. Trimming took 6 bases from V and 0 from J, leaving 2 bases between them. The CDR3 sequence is CASRANYGYTF. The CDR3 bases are TGTGCCAGCAGAGCTAACTATGGCTACACCTTC.

CDR3 protein: CASSLISLSDEQYF. For the CDR3, the DNA is TGTGCCAGCAGCTTAATTTCACTCAGCGACGAGCAGTACTTC. V is TRBV7-9 and J is TRBJ2-7; D is unresolved. This CDR3 has 14 residues. The germline V gene encodes CDR1 SEHNR and CDR2 FQNEAQ (reference sequence). Between the trimmed V and J ends, which lost 2 bases and 5 bases, there was a span of 13 bases.

The CDR3 is CASSFQAGKDGTGGGRKETQYF. In nucleotides, the CDR3 is TGCGCCAGCAGCTTCCAGGCTGGAAAGGACGGTACCGGTGGCGGGAGGAAAGAGACCCAGTACTTC. The J gene is TRBJ2-5, the V gene TRBV5-1; 8 nucleotides line up with TRBD2. CDR1 and CDR2 (germline): SGHRS, YFSETQ. The J segment lost 3 bases and the V segment lost 2 bases, leaving 27 bases of the junction unmatched. This CDR3 spans 22 amino acids.

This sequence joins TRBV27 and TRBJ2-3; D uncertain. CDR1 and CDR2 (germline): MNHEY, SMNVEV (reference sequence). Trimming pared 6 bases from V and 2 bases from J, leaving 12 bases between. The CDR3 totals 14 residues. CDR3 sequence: CASSPYLDTDTQYF. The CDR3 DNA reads TGTGCCAGCAGCCCCTACCTGGACACAGATACGCAGTATTTT.

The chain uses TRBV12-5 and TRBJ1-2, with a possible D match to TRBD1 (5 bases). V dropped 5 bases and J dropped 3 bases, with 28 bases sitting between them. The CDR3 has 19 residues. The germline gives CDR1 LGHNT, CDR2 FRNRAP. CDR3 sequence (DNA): TGTGCTAGTGGTCCCGTCTGGGTCCGGGGGTGGTCGGTTCACTATGGCTACACCTTC. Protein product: CASGPVWVRGWSVHYGYTF.

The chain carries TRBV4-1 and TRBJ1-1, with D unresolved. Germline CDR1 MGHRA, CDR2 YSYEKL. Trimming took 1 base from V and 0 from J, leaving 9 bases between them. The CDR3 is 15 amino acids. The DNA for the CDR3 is TGCGCCAGCAGCCAAGGGCCAGCATTGAACACTGAAGCTTTCTTT. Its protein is CASSQGPALNTEAFF.

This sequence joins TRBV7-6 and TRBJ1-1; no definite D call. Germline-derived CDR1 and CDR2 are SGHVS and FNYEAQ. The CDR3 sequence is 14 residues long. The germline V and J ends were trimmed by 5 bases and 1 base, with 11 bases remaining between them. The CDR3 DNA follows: TGTGCCAGCAGCAGGAGGGAAGGGAACACTGAAGCTTTCTTT. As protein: CASSRREGNTEAFF.

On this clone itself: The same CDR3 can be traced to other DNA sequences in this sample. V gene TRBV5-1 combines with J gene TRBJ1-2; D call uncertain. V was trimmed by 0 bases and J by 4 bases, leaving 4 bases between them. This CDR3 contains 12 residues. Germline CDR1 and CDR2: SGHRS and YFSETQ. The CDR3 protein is CASSLESYGYTF. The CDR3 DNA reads TGCGCCAGCAGCTTGGAGTCCTATGGCTACACCTTC.

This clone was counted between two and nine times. The CDR3 DNA is TGTGCCAGCAGTTTCTACAGTACTGGCTATGGCTACACCTTC. Its translation: CASSFYSTGYGYTF. The chain couples TRBV27 to TRBJ1-2, with no clear D. The CDR3 length is 14 residues. Deletions cut 3 bases from V and 4 bases from J, with 12 bases between. Germline CDR1 MNHEY, CDR2 SMNVEV (reference sequence).

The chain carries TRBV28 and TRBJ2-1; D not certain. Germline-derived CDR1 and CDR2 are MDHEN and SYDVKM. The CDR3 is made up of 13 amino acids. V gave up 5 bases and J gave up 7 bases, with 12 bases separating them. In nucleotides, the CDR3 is TGTGCCAGCAGTCCCCACCTGCAGAATGAGCAGTTCTTC. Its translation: CASSPHLQNEQFF.

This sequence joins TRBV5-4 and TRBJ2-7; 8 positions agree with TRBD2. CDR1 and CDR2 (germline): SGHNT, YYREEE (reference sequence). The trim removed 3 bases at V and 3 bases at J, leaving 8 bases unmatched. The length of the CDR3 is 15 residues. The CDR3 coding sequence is TGTGCCAGCAGCTCTCAAACGGGACTAGGCTACGAGCAGTACTTC. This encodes CASSSQTGLGYEQYF.